Sequencing of this TCR beta chain was carried out in a study of T cell responses to AZD1222 COVID-19 vaccine. Study-wide results and caveats: Mapped onto spike, vaccine-associated CD4 TCRs spanned it and were dominant at 160-218 and 743-854. Just a handful of people given AZD1222 tested seropositive at baseline.

On this clone itself: Its antigen is as yet unknown.

The length of the CDR3 is 15 residues. V dropped 3 bases and J dropped 5; count of bases not matched to a gene: 8. Germline loops: CDR1 SGHNT, CDR2 YYREEE (reference sequence). Libraries were prepared by immunoSEQ multiplex PCR; TCRdb keeps only in-frame clonotypes and omits some of them. The sample lists 55,000 to 80,000 clones; about nine tenths were seen once. Pooled samples include second doses given at about 4 or 12 weeks. The sample here was peripheral blood, taken 28 days after the second AZD1222 dose. The sequence was obtained from an adult who received the AZD1222 COVID-19 vaccine. The chain employs TRBV5-4 and TRBJ2-7, with TRBD1 matching 10 bases. The CDR3 DNA reads TGTGCCAGCAGCTCCCCGGACAGGGGGACAGACGAGCAGTACTTC. Translating gives CASSSPDRGTDEQYF.